The 10 T cell receptor beta chains below come from one sample, sequenced in a study of T-cell memory formation after mild COVID-19. TCRdb used MiXCR to reprocess the 5' RACE reads, holding one entry per CDR3 protein. The sample comprises 540,000 or so distinct CDR3 sequences, approximately 20% of which are singletons, and 9.5% to 15% rests with the top ten. Specimen: PBMCs or a T cell subset sorted from them (not recorded which). All receptors derive from an adult woman who had mild COVID-19 (a few samples of this study predate the infection). Cell type and time point are not known.

This clonotype was found a few times. V is TRBV7-2 and J is TRBJ2-1; D remains unclear. This CDR3 spans 12 amino acids. Germline-derived CDR1 and CDR2 are SGHTA and FQGNSA. V was shortened by 6 bases and J by 5 bases, with 8 bases between the two germline ends. The CDR3 DNA follows: TGTGCCAGCAGAGAATGGGACAATGAGCAGTTCTTC. It codes for CASREWDNEQFF. Together with reference TRBV7-2 and TRBJ2-1, the CDR3 gives the full variable domain: GAGVSQSPSNKVTEKGKDVELRCDPISGHTALYWYRQSLGQGLEFLIYFQGNSAPDKSGLPSDRFSAERTGGSVSTLTIQRTQQEDSAVYLCASREWDNEQFFGPGTRLTVL.

The chain uses TRBV9 and TRBJ2-5; 10 positions agree with TRBD2. Germline-derived CDR1 and CDR2 are SGDLS and YYNGEE. J lost 4 bases, V lost 4 bases, and 7 bases had no gene match. The CDR3 covers 15 residues. The CDR3: CASSRVASGRETQYF. The CDR3 DNA follows: TGTGCCAGCAGCCGTGTAGCTAGCGGGAGAGAGACCCAGTACTTC.

The chain employs TRBV7-9 and TRBJ1-2; 7 bases are shared with TRBD1. V lost 7 bases, J lost 0 bases, and 5 bases stayed unmatched. CDR1 and CDR2 (germline): SEHNR, FQNEAQ (reference sequence). The CDR3 sequence is 14 residues long. The CDR3 reads CASIGTAPNYGYTF. The CDR3 DNA reads as TGTGCCAGCATCGGGACAGCACCTAACTATGGCTACACCTTC.

The chain has TRBV9 and TRBJ1-2, with D possibly TRBD1 on 6 matching bases. The germline V and J ends were trimmed by 3 bases and 0 bases, with 9 bases remaining between them. Looked up from germline, CDR1 is SGDLS and CDR2 is YYNGEE. The length of the CDR3 is 14 residues. CDR3 nucleotide sequence: TGTGCCAGCAGCGCGTGGACAGCTAACTATGGCTACACCTTC. It encodes CASSAWTANYGYTF.

This chain joins TRBV6-2 or TRBV6-3 and TRBJ2-5, with unresolved D. CDR1 MNHEY and CDR2 SVGEGT come from the germline V gene. The CDR3 has 13 residues. Trimming removed 6 bases at V and 2 bases at J, with 10 bases between. As DNA, the CDR3 is TGTGCCAGCAGCCCTCAACCTCAAGAGACCCAGTACTTC. It encodes CASSPQPQETQYF.

This clonotype was counted between two and nine times. The chain is built from TRBV6-5 and TRBJ2-1, with 7 positions matching TRBD2. V shed 4 bases, J shed 10 bases, and the junction held 10 bases outside the gene matches. The CDR3 totals 14 residues. Germline V lookup: CDR1 MNHEY, CDR2 SVGAGI. The CDR3 DNA follows: TGTGCCAGCAGTTTTGGGACTACCAATGTCGAGCAGTTCTTC. It encodes CASSFGTTNVEQFF.

This clonotype has just a few counts. The rearrangement joins TRBV4-1 to TRBJ2-7; the match to TRBD2 covers 8 bases. Germline-derived CDR1 and CDR2 are MGHRA and YSYEKL. The CDR3 runs 15 residues. V gave up 4 bases and J gave up 3 bases; unmatched junction bases: 8. CDR3 in amino acids: CASSPSVTSDYEQYF. In nucleotides, the CDR3 is TGCGCCAGCAGCCCGTCAGTGACTAGCGACTACGAGCAGTACTTC.

V gene TRBV15 combines with J gene TRBJ2-3; 7 bases are a match to TRBD1. J gave up 4 bases and V 3 bases, and 7 bases lay outside the gene matches. CDR1 is LNHNV, CDR2 YYDKDF, per germline (reference sequence). The CDR3 has 15 residues. The CDR3 here is CATSSGQVGADTQYF. DNA of the CDR3: TGTGCCACCAGCAGCGGACAGGTTGGGGCAGATACGCAGTATTTT.

This clonotype was counted a few times. The genes are TRBV5-6 and TRBJ2-4; unclear D gene. Deletions cut 0 bases from V and 5 bases from J, with 6 bases between. The CDR3 consists of 13 residues. Germline lookup yields CDR1 SGHDT and CDR2 YYEEEE. Here the CDR3 DNA reads TGTGCCAGCAGCTTGGGGGATGAAAACATTCAGTACTTC. As protein: CASSLGDENIQYF. Drawing the rest from reference TRBV5-6 and TRBJ2-4, the complete variable domain is DAGVTQSPTHLIKTRGQQVTLRCSPKSGHDTVSWYQQALGQGPQFIFQYYEEEERQRGNFPDRFSGHQFPNYSSELNVNALLLGDSALYLCASSLGDENIQYFGAGTRLSVL.

This chain joins TRBV9 and TRBJ2-1; possible D gene TRBD2, 6 bases. Trimming cost V 0 bases and J 4 bases, with 11 bases left between them. Germline V gives CDR1 SGDLS, CDR2 YYNGEE. The CDR3 contains 15 residues. CDR3 bases: TGTGCCAGCAGCGTAGGGCGGGGCTGGTACAATGAGCAGTTCTTC. Its translation is CASSVGRGWYNEQFF.